These T cell receptor beta chains were read from a single sample in a study of T cell responses to AZD1222 COVID-19 vaccine. Sequencing used immunoSEQ multiplex PCR; TCRdb keeps in-frame clones, though not all of them. The sample records roughly 60,000 clones, roughly 80% being singletons. Sequencing was performed on peripheral blood, taken 28 days after the second AZD1222 dose. The source of these receptors is an adult who received the AZD1222 COVID-19 vaccine. Both conserved end residues are part of each CDR3. D genes are given only for firm matches. Some rows have no size entry. The others give once, few or many, or a class for an expanded clone.

-	TRBV6-5	-	TRBJ2-5	TGTGCCAGCGGTTTGGAGACCCAGTACTTC	CASGLETQYF
TRBD2	TRBV6-5	-	TRBJ2-3	TGTGCCAGCAGTTACGCGGGGGAAGGTTCAGATACGCAGTATTTT	CASSYAGEGSDTQYF
-	TRBV6-5	once	TRBJ2-3	TGTGCCAGCAGTTATACGTCCGCCCCCACAGATACGCAGTATTTT	CASSYTSAPTDTQYF
-	TRBV28	-	TRBJ2-1	TGTGCCAGCAGTTCTTCTGGGGCCCAGGTGGATGAGCAGTTCTTC	CASSSSGAQVDEQFF
-	TRBV7-8	once	TRBJ2-5	TGTGCCAGCAGCTTAGCGCGGACTCTCGTGGAGACCCAGTACTTC	CASSLARTLVETQYF
TRBD1	TRBV7-8	-	TRBJ1-1	TGTGCCAGCAGCCGGGGACAGTACGAAGCTTTCTTT	CASSRGQYEAFF
-	TRBV6-2/TRBV6-3	few	TRBJ1-2	TGTGCCAGCAGTTACAAAGTATCAGCTAACTATGGCTACACCTTC	CASSYKVSANYGYTF
TRBD1	TRBV2	once	TRBJ2-1	TGTGCCAGCAGTGAACAAGGACAGGCATACAATGAGCAGTTCTTC	CASSEQGQAYNEQFF
-	TRBV4-1	-	TRBJ2-3	TGCGCCAGCAGCCAAGATGTGGGGGGCCTAAGCACAGATACGCAGTATTTT	CASSQDVGGLSTDTQYF
-	TRBV5-4	once	TRBJ2-3	TGTGCCAGCAGCTTAGACTTTCGCACAGATACGCAGTATTTT	CASSLDFRTDTQYF
-	TRBV9	-	TRBJ2-2	TGTGCCAGCAGCGTAGATAGTCGGGGCTTGAACACCGGGGAGCTGTTTTTT	CASSVDSRGLNTGELFF
-	TRBV7-9	-	TRBJ2-2	TGTGCCAGCATCGACTCCGTCCCCACCGGGGAGCTGTTTTTT	CASIDSVPTGELFF
-	TRBV9	-	TRBJ1-2	TGTGCCAGCAGCCCATTGCACCCCTATGGCTACACCTTC	CASSPLHPYGYTF
-	TRBV7-8	-	TRBJ2-3	TGTGCCAGCAGCTTAGGTCCCTCGACCCAACAAGATACGCAGTATTTT	CASSLGPSTQQDTQYF
TRBD2	TRBV3-1/TRBV3-2	medium-sized	TRBJ2-1	TGTGCCAGCAGCCAAGATCTAACTAGCGGGGGTTACAATGAGCAGTTCTTC	CASSQDLTSGGYNEQFF
-	TRBV14	-	TRBJ1-6	TGTGCCAGCAGCCAAGCCCTGAGCTCCTATAATTCACCCCTCCACTTT	CASSQALSSYNSPLHF
TRBD2	TRBV2	-	TRBJ2-1	TGTGCCAGCAGCCGACTAGCGGGGGGCCTTGAGCAGTTCTTC	CASSRLAGGLEQFF
-	TRBV28	few	TRBJ1-1	TGTGCCAGCAGGGGGGGGGCCTTGGACACTGAAGCTTTCTTT	CASRGGALDTEAFF
TRBD2	TRBV20-1	-	TRBJ2-2	TGCAGTGCTAGTTGGGTTTCAAGCGGGGGGACGAACACCGGGGAGCTGTTTTTT	CSASWVSSGGTNTGELFF
-	TRBV11-3	-	TRBJ2-5	TGTGCCAGCAGCTTAGCCGTTATAGAGACCCAGTACTTC	CASSLAVIETQYF
-	TRBV3-1/TRBV3-2	few	TRBJ1-4	TGTGCCAGCACCTACGGGGGCCCTGGGGAAAAACTGTTTTTT	CASTYGGPGEKLFF
TRBD1	TRBV4-3	-	TRBJ2-2	TGCGCCAGCAGCCAAGAGACAGGGGGCTTGAGCGGGGAGCTGTTTTTT	CASSQETGGLSGELFF
-	TRBV6-5	-	TRBJ2-1	TGTGCCAGCAGCCTGAGCCGGGACAATGAGCAGTTCTTC	CASSLSRDNEQFF
-	TRBV7-9	-	TRBJ2-4	TGTGCCAGCAGTCTGGGGCAGGGCGTATGGAACATTCAGTACTTC	CASSLGQGVWNIQYF
TRBD2	TRBV3-1/TRBV3-2	-	TRBJ2-7	TGTGCCAGCAGACCACTAGCGGGTTCTCCCACGGAGCAGTACTTC	CASRPLAGSPTEQYF
-	TRBV27	-	TRBJ2-3	TGTGCCAGCAGCAAAAAGGGATTTCGCACAGATACGCAGTATTTT	CASSKKGFRTDTQYF
TRBD1	TRBV5-1	-	TRBJ2-3	TGCGCCAGCACGAACACCGGGACAGGGGGCACAGATACGCAGTATTTT	CASTNTGTGGTDTQYF
TRBD1	TRBV7-9	-	TRBJ2-2	TGTGCCAGCAGCTCGGGACAGGGATGGACCGGGGAGCTGTTTTTT	CASSSGQGWTGELFF
-	TRBV4-1	-	TRBJ1-1	TGCGCCAGCAGCCAAGATCCGGACATGAACACTGAAGCTTTCTTT	CASSQDPDMNTEAFF
-	TRBV11-2	-	TRBJ1-5	TGTGCCAGCAGCTTCGGGCTGGCCAATCAGCCCCAGCATTTT	CASSFGLANQPQHF